A single sample is the source of the 14 T cell receptor beta chains below, sequenced in a study of shared clonotypes between healthy human individuals. TCRdb keeps only in-frame clones here, not all; method: immunoSEQ multiplex PCR. Here the sample spans about 2 million clones, about 95% being singletons. Sequencing used naive CD4+ T cells sorted from blood. Subset of the sample: CD45RA+ positively selected. The receptors shown here come from a man aged 18 to 29 in good health.

The V and J genes are TRBV4-3 and TRBJ2-7; D remains unclear. In germline, CDR1 is LGHNA, CDR2 YSLEER. The CDR3 spans 13 residues. Trimming shortened V by 0 bases and J by 7 bases, and 10 bases separated the two germline ends. CDR3 loop: CASSQEVHWEQYF. In DNA form, the CDR3 reads TGCGCCAGCAGCCAAGAGGTCCACTGGGAGCAGTACTTC.

V usage is TRBV7-9 and J usage is TRBJ2-2; 7 bases fit TRBD1. V was clipped by 6 bases and J by 4 bases; unmatched bases: 8. The CDR3 has 15 amino acids. Germline V CDR1 and CDR2: SEHNR, FQNEAQ (reference sequence). The CDR3 reads CASSLGQAVTGELFF. In nucleotides, the CDR3 is TGTGCCAGCAGTCTCGGACAGGCCGTCACCGGGGAGCTGTTTTTT.

This chain joins TRBV10-3 and TRBJ2-7; 9 nucleotides agree with TRBD1. CDR3 length: 15 residues. Germline assignment: CDR1 ENHRY and CDR2 SYGVKD. The J segment lost 3 bases and the V segment lost 6 bases, leaving 9 bases of the junction unmatched. For the CDR3, the DNA is TGTGCCATCAGCATCACAGGGGGCGCAGGCTACGAGCAGTACTTC. Protein product: CAISITGGAGYEQYF.

This clone was observed a single time. The chain recombines TRBV18 with TRBJ1-6; possible D gene TRBD1, 5 bases. Per germline, CDR1 KGHSH and CDR2 LQKENI. The CDR3 has 15 residues. Trimming shortened V by 4 bases and J by 7 bases, and 14 bases separated the two germline ends. CDR3 sequence reads: CASSQLRDANSPLHF. As DNA, the CDR3 is TGTGCCAGCTCACAGCTCCGGGACGCAAATTCACCCCTCCACTTT.

In regard to this clone: Other DNA sequences within the sample encode an identical CDR3. V gene TRBV7-3 combines with J gene TRBJ1-5; a weak D match, TRBD1 (6 bases). Germline V gives CDR1 SGHTA, CDR2 FQGTGA. Trimming left V 3 bases short and J 4 bases short, with 7 bases between. CDR3 length equals 13 residues. This chain's CDR3 is CASSLTGNQPQHF. The CDR3 DNA reads TGTGCCAGCAGCTTGACAGGAAATCAGCCCCAGCATTTT. The full variable domain, in which reference TRBV7-3 and TRBJ1-5 provide the parts outside the CDR3, is GAGVSQTPSNKVTEKGKYVELRCDPISGHTALYWYRQSLGQGPEFLIYFQGTGAADDSGLPNDRFFAVRPEGSVSTLKIQRTERGDSAVYLCASSLTGNQPQHFGDGTRLSIL.

The rearrangement uses TRBV11-3 and TRBJ2-1; D is unclear. This CDR3 has 15 amino acids. V was clipped by 2 bases and J by 1 base, with 9 bases between them. Germline CDR1 reads SGHNT; CDR2 reads YENEEA. The CDR3 reads CASSLSSLSYNEQFF. CDR3 DNA sequence: TGTGCCAGCAGCTTATCAAGTCTGTCCTACAATGAGCAGTTCTTC. The full variable domain, rest sourced from reference TRBV11-3 and TRBJ2-1, is EAGVVQSPRYKIIEKKQPVAFWCNPISGHNTLYWYLQNLGQGPELLIRYENEEAVDDSQLPKDRFSAERLKGVDSTLKIQPAELGDSAVYLCASSLSSLSYNEQFFGPGTRLTVL.

The rearrangement joins TRBV30 to TRBJ2-2; weak D call: TRBD1 (5 bases). The V end was cut by 7 bases, the J end by 7 bases, with 22 bases between. This CDR3 is 15 amino acids long. Germline V gene data show CDR1 as GTSNPN and CDR2 as SVGIG (reference sequence). CDR3 in amino acids: CAYPKGAQAVGELFF. The CDR3 DNA sequence: TGTGCCTACCCCAAAGGGGCGCAAGCCGTCGGGGAGCTGTTTTTT.

V is TRBV13 and J is TRBJ2-2, with D maybe TRBD2 (6 bases). The germline CDR1 and CDR2 sequences are PRHDT and FYEKMQ (reference sequence). The CDR3 is made up of 14 amino acids. The V and J ends lost 4 bases and 6 bases respectively, with 12 bases between them. CDR3 residues: CASSYGRRSGELFF. Written as DNA, the CDR3 is TGTGCCAGCAGCTACGGGAGAAGGTCCGGGGAGCTGTTTTTT.

This chain connects TRBV10-3 to TRBJ2-2; D tentatively reads TRBD1 or TRBD2 (5 bases each). Per the germline V gene, CDR1 is ENHRY and CDR2 is SYGVKD. Trimming took 11 bases from V and 2 from J, leaving 15 bases between them. The CDR3 sequence is 14 residues long. The CDR3 DNA reads TGTGCCTCAGTAGGGGAGAGTAACACCGGGGAGCTGTTTTTT. Amino acids: CASVGESNTGELFF.

This clone has only one observation. This chain connects TRBV7-3 to TRBJ2-1; D is unclear. The CDR3 covers 12 residues. Trimming removed 1 base from V and 6 bases from J, with 4 bases in between. The germline V gene has CDR1 SGHTA and CDR2 FQGTGA. In DNA, the CDR3 is TGTGCCAGCAGCTTAAACGGCAATGAGCAGTTCTTC. Its translation: CASSLNGNEQFF.

The chain employs TRBV5-1 and TRBJ1-2; D gene ambiguous. Trimming removed 5 bases from V and 6 bases from J, with 20 bases in between. The CDR3 sequence is 15 residues long. From germline, CDR1 is SGHRS and CDR2 YFSETQ. DNA of the CDR3: TGCGCCAGCAGAGGAGGGCAGTCCAGCCGGGATGGCTACACCTTC. This sequence encodes CASRGGQSSRDGYTF.

This sequence joins TRBV11-2 and TRBJ2-7; TRBD1 matches at 7 bases. Germline CDR1 is SGHAT and CDR2 is FQNNGV. The CDR3 runs to 15 residues. Trimming cost V 5 bases and J 5 bases; bases outside gene matches: 12. The CDR3 DNA follows: TGTGCCAGCAGCCCCCGACAGGGTTACGGGCACGAGCAGTACTTC. This codes for CASSPRQGYGHEQYF.

This clone showed up just a few times. A much larger clone lies a single base off, so this may be a read error. Additional DNA sequences in this sample encode the identical CDR3. The V call is TRBV7-9, the J call TRBJ1-1; D perhaps matches TRBD1 (6 bases). The CDR3 has 13 amino acids. The V end was cut by 4 bases, the J end by 1 base, with 7 bases between. Germline-derived CDR1 and CDR2 are SEHNR and FQNEAQ (reference sequence). The DNA of the CDR3 is TGTGCCAGCAGCTCACAGGGGAACACTGAAGCTTTCTTT. Protein sequence: CASSSQGNTEAFF. The full variable domain, in which reference TRBV7-9 and TRBJ1-1 provide the parts outside the CDR3, is DTGVSQNPRHKITKRGQNVTFRCDPISEHNRLYWYRQTLGQGPEFLTYFQNEAQLEKSRLLSDRFSAERPKGSFSTLEIQRTEQGDSAMYLCASSSQGNTEAFFGQGTRLTVV.

V gene TRBV5-1 combines with J gene TRBJ2-5; 10 bases fit TRBD1. The junction had 8 bases not matched to a gene; V was cut back by 2 bases and J by 4 bases. Germline V lookup: CDR1 SGHRS, CDR2 YFSETQ. CDR3 length: 16 amino acids. The CDR3 here is CASSLPGTGVGETQYF. For the CDR3, the DNA is TGCGCCAGCAGCTTACCCGGGACAGGGGTTGGAGAGACCCAGTACTTC.